The T cell receptor (beta chain) under discussion was sequenced for a study of T cell responses to AZD1222 COVID-19 vaccine. Overall study results and limits: Only a handful of people who got AZD1222 tested seropositive at baseline. The peak T cell response came first, and repertoires were sampled only after it. CD4 TCRs covered the whole spike, strongest at regions 160-218 and 743-854. Donor demographics were predominantly white British with a female majority; clonal diversity may be underestimated.

Comments on this clone: Its antigen is unknown.

Per germline, CDR1 SGHRS and CDR2 YFSETQ. V dropped 4 bases and J dropped 7 bases, with 9 bases sitting between them. This CDR3 has 13 residues. Generated by immunoSEQ multiplex PCR, the TCRdb table keeps only in-frame clones and is missing some. The sample shows 100,000 to 150,000 clones, 88% of them seen only once. The clonotype was recovered from an adult in good health. The sequences come from peripheral blood, collected on day 0 of MenACWY control vaccination. The rearrangement uses TRBV5-1 and TRBJ1-6; D is uncertain. The CDR3 protein is CASSPGRNSPLHF. The CDR3 region has the DNA TGCGCCAGCAGCCCCGGTAGGAATTCACCCCTCCACTTT.